The rows below give T cell receptor beta chains drawn from one sample of a study of CD8+CD57+ T cells in acquired aplastic anemia. In TCRdb, the reads were re-called with MiXCR into one record per CDR3 protein. The sample carries around 230,000 distinct CDR3 sequences, 61% recorded once. Source material: sorted CD4+, CD8+, or CD8+CD57+ T cells (not recorded which) from PBMCs. These receptor sequences come from a human donor in good health. Each CDR3 is given with its conserved first and last residue. The order of the fields is D gene, clone size, V gene, J gene, CDR3 protein, CDR3 DNA. D genes are given only for firm matches. The size field is filled for only some rows; it gives once, few, many or a size class.

>-|many|TRBV7-3|TRBJ2-3
CASSLTGSTSTDTQYF
TGTGCCAGCAGCTTAACGGGCAGTACTAGCACAGATACGCAGTATTTT
>-|once|TRBV20-1|TRBJ2-7
CSARMGPASGEQYF
TGCAGTGCCAGGATGGGACCGGCATCTGGAGAGCAGTACTTC
>TRBD1|-|TRBV7-8|TRBJ1-3
CASSRRGRGYGNTIYF
TGTGCCAGCAGCCGCAGGGGGCGCGGTTATGGAAACACCATATATTTT
>-|-|TRBV20-1|TRBJ2-7
CSARRAGLGEQYF
TGCAGTGCTAGGAGGGCAGGGCTGGGCGAGCAGTACTTC
>-|many|TRBV12-3/TRBV12-4|TRBJ1-2
CASSLKLPRYGYTF
TGTGCCAGCAGTTTAAAGCTACCCCGCTATGGCTACACCTTC
>-|-|TRBV2|TRBJ2-7
CASRVVGREGSVEQYF
TGTGCCAGCAGGGTGGTTGGGCGAGAGGGGAGCGTCGAGCAGTACTTC
>-|-|TRBV19|TRBJ2-3
CASTLRTGSTDTQYF
TGTGCCAGTACCTTAAGGACGGGAAGCACAGATACGCAGTATTTT
>TRBD2|-|TRBV19|TRBJ2-7
CASSIQLAGTYEQYF
TGTGCCAGTAGTATCCAACTAGCGGGGACCTACGAGCAGTACTTC
>TRBD2|many|TRBV10-2|TRBJ2-7
CASSTSGGPSSYEQYF
TGCGCCAGCAGTACTAGCGGGGGCCCCTCTTCCTACGAGCAGTACTTC
>-|many|TRBV29-1|TRBJ2-7
CSVGNWVHEQYF
TGCAGCGTTGGAAATTGGGTGCACGAGCAGTACTTC
>TRBD1|many|TRBV4-3|TRBJ1-1
CASSHKPGQLNTEAFF
TGCGCCAGCAGCCATAAACCGGGACAGCTAAACACTGAAGCTTTCTTT
>-|few|TRBV20-1|TRBJ1-1
CSASTDVNTEAFF
TGCAGTGCTTCCACGGACGTAAACACTGAAGCTTTCTTT
>-|-|TRBV10-3|TRBJ2-7
CACSTGESGELYF
TGTGCCTGCTCAACGGGGGAGTCCGGGGAGCTGTACTTC
>TRBD1|-|TRBV9|TRBJ1-1
CASSVIGQGTMNTEAFF
TGTGCCAGCAGCGTCATAGGACAGGGGACCATGAACACTGAAGCTTTCTTT
>-|many|TRBV27|TRBJ1-1
CASSPGISEAFF
TGTGCCAGCAGCCCAGGGATATCTGAAGCTTTCTTT
>TRBD1|-|TRBV9|TRBJ2-7
CASSPPTGGIHEQYF
TGTGCCAGCAGCCCCCCGACAGGGGGCATCCACGAGCAGTACTTC
>TRBD1|once|TRBV6-1|TRBJ1-5
CASSYTGGNQPQHF
TGTGCCAGCAGTTACACAGGGGGCAATCAGCCCCAGCATTTT
>-|-|TRBV9|TRBJ2-5
CASSVRGARETQYF
TGTGCCAGCAGCGTCCGGGGGGCGCGTGAGACCCAGTACTTC
>-|-|TRBV2|TRBJ1-2
CASKQGLTNYGYTF
TGTGCCAGCAAGCAGGGATTAACTAACTATGGCTACACCTTC
>-|-|TRBV19|TRBJ2-7
CASSMGSDQYF
TGTGCCAGTAGTATGGGGTCAGATCAGTACTTC
>-|-|TRBV7-8|TRBJ2-1
CASSPEGGADEQFF
TGTGCCAGCAGCCCAGAGGGGGGGGCAGATGAGCAGTTCTTC
>-|-|TRBV7-2|TRBJ2-1
CASSLESPYNEQFF
TGTGCCAGCAGCCTGGAGTCCCCCTACAATGAGCAGTTCTTC
>TRBD2|few|TRBV2|TRBJ2-7
CATQTSGRGEQYF
TGTGCCACCCAGACTAGCGGGAGAGGTGAGCAGTACTTC
>-|many|TRBV7-8|TRBJ2-5
CASSFGFGAPDETQYF
TGTGCCAGCAGCTTCGGTTTCGGGGCGCCGGACGAGACCCAGTACTTC
>-|-|TRBV15|TRBJ2-1
CATSRAYNEQFF
TGTGCCACCAGCAGGGCCTACAATGAGCAGTTCTTC
>TRBD1|-|TRBV7-3|TRBJ2-1
CASSSEGGQGHEQFF
TGTGCCAGCAGCTCCGAGGGGGGACAGGGCCATGAGCAGTTCTTC
>-|-|TRBV7-6|TRBJ1-1
CASSLGRREAFF
TGTGCCAGCAGCTTAGGAAGACGCGAAGCTTTCTTT
>-|-|TRBV4-1|TRBJ2-7
CASSQGRSALSYEQHF
TGCGCCAGCAGCCAAGGGAGGTCCGCCCTCTCCTACGAGCAGCACTTC
>-|many|TRBV6-5|TRBJ1-1
CASGTGLLEAFF
TGTGCCAGCGGAACAGGACTCCTTGAAGCTTTCTTT
>-|few|TRBV15|TRBJ2-2
CATREVAGELFF
TGTGCCACCAGGGAGGTGGCCGGGGAGCTGTTTTTT
>-|-|TRBV5-1|TRBJ2-2
CASSPKGQGVSNTGELFF
TGCGCCAGCAGCCCCAAAGGGCAGGGCGTATCGAACACCGGGGAGCTGTTTTTT
>-|many|TRBV2|TRBJ1-5
CASSDSEGRQPQHF
TGTGCCAGCAGTGATTCGGAGGGTAGGCAGCCCCAGCATTTT
>-|few|TRBV9|TRBJ2-5
CASSLRTVGETQYF
TGTGCCAGCTCACTCCGGACCGTGGGGGAGACCCAGTACTTC
>-|-|TRBV7-8|TRBJ1-1
CASSFMGDTEAFF
TGTGCCAGCAGCTTTATGGGGGACACTGAAGCTTTCTTT
>-|-|TRBV19|TRBJ2-7
CASSIAGQTSYEQYF
TGTGCCAGTAGTATCGCCGGACAGACTTCCTACGAGCAGTACTTC
>TRBD1|many|TRBV4-1|TRBJ2-7
CASSQSGGQGFSYEQYF
TGCGCCAGCAGCCAATCCGGGGGACAGGGTTTTTCCTACGAGCAGTACTTC
>-|-|TRBV10-3|TRBJ1-1
CAISESQDLNTEAFF
TGTGCCATCAGTGAAAGTCAGGACTTGAACACTGAAGCTTTCTTT
>TRBD1|few|TRBV10-3|TRBJ1-1
CAISQQGPTTEAFF
TGTGCCATCAGTCAACAGGGGCCTACCACTGAAGCTTTCTTT
>-|many|TRBV29-1|TRBJ2-3
CSLWGLDSTDTQYF
TGCAGCCTATGGGGGCTGGATAGCACAGATACGCAGTATTTT
>TRBD2|-|TRBV20-1|TRBJ2-5
CSAWGGLTRQETQYF
TGCAGTGCTTGGGGGGGACTAACGCGGCAGGAGACCCAGTACTTC
>-|few|TRBV12-3/TRBV12-4|TRBJ1-2
CASSSTVAYGYTF
TGTGCCAGCAGTTCCACAGTGGCCTATGGCTACACCTTC